This entry features one T cell receptor beta chain sequence. The source of the sample is a study of blood T cell repertoires in COVID-19. Study details: The samples span acute and convalescent COVID-19 from the United States, Italy and Spain. Sample material is recorded as cDNA or gDNA derived from T cells, B-cell-depleted T cells, or PBMCs.

Germline assignment: CDR1 KGHDR and CDR2 SFDVKD. The CDR3 has 16 residues. J gave up 6 bases and V 5 bases, and 8 bases lay outside the gene matches. TCRdb's table, derived via immunoSEQ multiplex PCR, lists solely in-frame clones and lacks some. The sample comprises about 86,000 clones, approximately 80% of which are singletons, and around 11% rests with the top ten. The clonotype comes from a man aged 65-85 years with acute or convalescent COVID-19. The V gene is TRBV24-1, the J gene TRBJ2-2, with 10 bases matching TRBD1. The sequenced sample was peripheral blood. The CDR3 sequence: CATSGTGQGLPGELFF. In DNA form, the CDR3 reads TGTGCCACCAGTGGGACGGGACAGGGGCTCCCCGGGGAGCTGTTTTTT.